This T cell receptor (beta chain) was documented in a study of blood T cell repertoires in COVID-19. Study at large: There were acute and convalescent COVID-19 samples, and they came from the United States, Italy and Spain.

Germline CDR1 reads LNHNV; CDR2 reads YYDKDF (reference sequence). V dropped 2 bases and J dropped 0 bases, with 10 bases sitting between them. This CDR3 contains 15 residues. TCRdb keeps only in-frame clones here, not all; method: immunoSEQ multiplex PCR. The table records about 360,000 clones, 88% of them present only once. The sequencing sample was made of PBMCs or T cells enriched from blood (not recorded which). This chain links TRBV15 with TRBJ1-1, with D unclear. The source is a woman aged 35 to 49 with acute COVID-19. The CDR3: CATSRQNMVNTEAFF. In nucleotides, the CDR3 is TGTGCCACCAGCAGACAAAACATGGTGAACACTGAAGCTTTCTTT.